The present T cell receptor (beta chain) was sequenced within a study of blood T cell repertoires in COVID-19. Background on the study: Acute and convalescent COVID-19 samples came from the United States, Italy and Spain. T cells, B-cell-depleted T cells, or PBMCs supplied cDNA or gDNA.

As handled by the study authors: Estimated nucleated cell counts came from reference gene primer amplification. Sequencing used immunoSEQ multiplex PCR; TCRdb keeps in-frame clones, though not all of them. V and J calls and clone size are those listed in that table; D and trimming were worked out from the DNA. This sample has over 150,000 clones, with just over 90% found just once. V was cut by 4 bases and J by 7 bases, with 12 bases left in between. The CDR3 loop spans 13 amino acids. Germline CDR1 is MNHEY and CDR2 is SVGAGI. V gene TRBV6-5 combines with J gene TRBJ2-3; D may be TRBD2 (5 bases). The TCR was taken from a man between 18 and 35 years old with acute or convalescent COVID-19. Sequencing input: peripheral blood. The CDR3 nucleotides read TGTGCCAGCAGTTCCAGAGACTACCATACGCAGTATTTT. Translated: CASSSRDYHTQYF.